What follows describes a single T cell receptor (beta chain). These data originate in a study of blood T cell repertoires in COVID-19. As handled by the study authors: Counts of nucleated cells, estimated from reference gene primer amplification, were obtained. Generated by immunoSEQ multiplex PCR, the TCRdb table keeps only in-frame clones and is missing some. That table is the source of V, J and clone size, and D and trimming were worked out from the DNA. The table has 95,000 to 150,000 clones, 70% to 80% seen once. V was pared by 11 bases and J by 4 bases, with 12 bases of the junction left unmatched. CDR1 is MDHEN, CDR2 SYDVKM, per germline. The CDR3 covers 15 residues.

The specimen sequenced was peripheral blood. This receptor was taken from a human donor in a cohort sampled during active COVID-19. The chain carries TRBV28 and TRBJ2-2, with 8 bases identical to TRBD1. The CDR3 reads CAGGQGAASTGELFF. In DNA, the CDR3 is TGTGCCGGGGGTCAGGGGGCTGCGAGCACCGGGGAGCTGTTTTTT.